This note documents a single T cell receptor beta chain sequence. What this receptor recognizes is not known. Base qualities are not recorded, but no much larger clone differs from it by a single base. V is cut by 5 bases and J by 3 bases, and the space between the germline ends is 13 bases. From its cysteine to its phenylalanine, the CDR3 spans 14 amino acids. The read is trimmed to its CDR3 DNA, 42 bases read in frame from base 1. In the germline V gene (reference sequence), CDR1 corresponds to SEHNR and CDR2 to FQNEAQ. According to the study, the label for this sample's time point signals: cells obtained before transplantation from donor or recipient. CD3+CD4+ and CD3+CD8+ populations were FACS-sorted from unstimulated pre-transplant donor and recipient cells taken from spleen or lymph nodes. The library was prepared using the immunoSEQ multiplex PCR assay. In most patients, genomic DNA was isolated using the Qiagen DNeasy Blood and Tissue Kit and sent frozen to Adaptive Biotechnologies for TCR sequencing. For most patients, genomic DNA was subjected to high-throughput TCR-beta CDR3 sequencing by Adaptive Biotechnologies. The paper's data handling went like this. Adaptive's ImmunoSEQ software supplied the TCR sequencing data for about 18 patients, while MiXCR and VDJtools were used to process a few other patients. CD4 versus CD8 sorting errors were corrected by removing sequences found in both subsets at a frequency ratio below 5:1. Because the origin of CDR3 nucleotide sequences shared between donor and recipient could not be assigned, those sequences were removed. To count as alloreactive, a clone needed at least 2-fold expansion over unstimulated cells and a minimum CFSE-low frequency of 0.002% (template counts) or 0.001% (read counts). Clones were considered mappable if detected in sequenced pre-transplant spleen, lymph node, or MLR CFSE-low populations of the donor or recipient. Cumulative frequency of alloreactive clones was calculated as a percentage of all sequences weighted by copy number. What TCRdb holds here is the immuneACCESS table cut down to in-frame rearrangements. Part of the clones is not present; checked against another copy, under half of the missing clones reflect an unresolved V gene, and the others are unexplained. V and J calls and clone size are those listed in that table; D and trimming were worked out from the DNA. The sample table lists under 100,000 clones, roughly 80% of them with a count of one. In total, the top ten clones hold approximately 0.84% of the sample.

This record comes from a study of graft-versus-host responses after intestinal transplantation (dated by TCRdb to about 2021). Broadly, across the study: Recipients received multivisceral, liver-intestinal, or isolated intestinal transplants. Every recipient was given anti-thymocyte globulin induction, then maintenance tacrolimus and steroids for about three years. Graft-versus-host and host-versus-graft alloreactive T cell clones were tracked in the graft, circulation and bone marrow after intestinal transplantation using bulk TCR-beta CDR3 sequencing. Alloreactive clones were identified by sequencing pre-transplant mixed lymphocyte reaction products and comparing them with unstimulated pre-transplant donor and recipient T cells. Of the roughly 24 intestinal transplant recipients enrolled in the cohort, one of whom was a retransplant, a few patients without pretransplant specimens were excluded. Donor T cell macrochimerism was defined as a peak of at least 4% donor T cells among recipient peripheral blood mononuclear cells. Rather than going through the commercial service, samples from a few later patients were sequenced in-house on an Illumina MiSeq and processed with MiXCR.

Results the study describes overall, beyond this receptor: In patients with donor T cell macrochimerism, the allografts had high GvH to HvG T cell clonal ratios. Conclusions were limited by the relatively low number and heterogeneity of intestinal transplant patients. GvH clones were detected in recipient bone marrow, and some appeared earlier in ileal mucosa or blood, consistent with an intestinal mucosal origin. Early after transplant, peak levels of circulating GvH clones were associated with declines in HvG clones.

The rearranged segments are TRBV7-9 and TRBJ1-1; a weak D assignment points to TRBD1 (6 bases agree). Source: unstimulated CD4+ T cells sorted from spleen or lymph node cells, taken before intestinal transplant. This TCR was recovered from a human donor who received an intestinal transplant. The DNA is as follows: TGTGCCAGCAGCGAGGAGTGGGGGCACACTGAAGCTTTCTTT. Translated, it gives CASSEEWGHTEAFF.